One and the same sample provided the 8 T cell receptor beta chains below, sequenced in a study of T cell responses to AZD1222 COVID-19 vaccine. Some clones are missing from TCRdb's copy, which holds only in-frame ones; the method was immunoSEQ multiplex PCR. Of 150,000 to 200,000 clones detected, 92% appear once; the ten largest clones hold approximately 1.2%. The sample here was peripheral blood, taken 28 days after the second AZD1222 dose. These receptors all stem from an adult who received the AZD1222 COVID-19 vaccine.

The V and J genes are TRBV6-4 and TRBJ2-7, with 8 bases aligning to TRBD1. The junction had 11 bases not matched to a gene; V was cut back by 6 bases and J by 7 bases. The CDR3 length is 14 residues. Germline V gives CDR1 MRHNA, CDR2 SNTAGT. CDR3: CASRVTGQGGEQYF. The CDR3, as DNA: TGTGCCAGCAGAGTCACCGGACAGGGCGGGGAGCAGTACTTC.

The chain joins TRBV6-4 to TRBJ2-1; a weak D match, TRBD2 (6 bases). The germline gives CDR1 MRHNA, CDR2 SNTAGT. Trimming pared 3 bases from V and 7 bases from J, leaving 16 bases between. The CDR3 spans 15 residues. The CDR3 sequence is CASSEGAGSGNEQFF. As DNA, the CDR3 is TGTGCCAGCAGTGAGGGTGCGGGGTCGGGAAATGAGCAGTTCTTC.

CDR3: CASSRITGAPRPYEQYF. The CDR3 nucleotides are TGTGCCAGCAGCCGCATTACAGGGGCCCCACGCCCCTACGAGCAGTACTTC. V and J are TRBV16 and TRBJ2-7; 7 bases agree with TRBD1. The germline V gene encodes CDR1 KGHSY and CDR2 FQNENV. The ends lost 4 bases at V and 2 bases at J; junction bases unmatched: 14. The CDR3 is 17 amino acids.

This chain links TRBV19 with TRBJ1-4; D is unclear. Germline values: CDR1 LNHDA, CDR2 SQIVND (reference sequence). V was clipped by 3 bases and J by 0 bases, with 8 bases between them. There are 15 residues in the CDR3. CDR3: CASSIWGTTNEKLFF. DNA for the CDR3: TGTGCCAGTAGTATTTGGGGAACAACTAATGAAAAACTGTTTTTT. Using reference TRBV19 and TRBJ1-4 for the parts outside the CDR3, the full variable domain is DGGITQSPKYLFRKEGQNVTLSCEQNLNHDAMYWYRQDPGQGLRLIYYSQIVNDFQKGDIAEGYSVSREKKESFPLTVTSAQKNPTAFYLCASSIWGTTNEKLFFGSGTQLSVL.

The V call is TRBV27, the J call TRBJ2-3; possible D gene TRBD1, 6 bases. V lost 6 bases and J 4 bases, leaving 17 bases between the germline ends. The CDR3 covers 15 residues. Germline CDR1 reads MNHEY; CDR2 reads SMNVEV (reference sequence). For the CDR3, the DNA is TGTGCCAGCAGCCCTAATCCCCCAGGGGCAGATACGCAGTATTTT. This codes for CASSPNPPGADTQYF.

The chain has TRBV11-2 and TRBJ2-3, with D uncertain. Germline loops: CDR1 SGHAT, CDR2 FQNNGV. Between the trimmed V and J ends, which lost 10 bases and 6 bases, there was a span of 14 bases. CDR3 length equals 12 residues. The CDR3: CATQPPGDTQYF. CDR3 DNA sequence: TGTGCCACCCAACCCCCCGGGGATACGCAGTATTTT.

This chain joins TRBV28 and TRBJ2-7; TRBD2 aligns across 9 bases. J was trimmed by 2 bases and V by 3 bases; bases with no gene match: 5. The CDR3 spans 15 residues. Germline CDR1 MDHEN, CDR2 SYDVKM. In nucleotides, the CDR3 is TGTGCCAGCAGTTTCCCCGCGGGAGGGGCCTACGAGCAGTACTTC. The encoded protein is CASSFPAGGAYEQYF.

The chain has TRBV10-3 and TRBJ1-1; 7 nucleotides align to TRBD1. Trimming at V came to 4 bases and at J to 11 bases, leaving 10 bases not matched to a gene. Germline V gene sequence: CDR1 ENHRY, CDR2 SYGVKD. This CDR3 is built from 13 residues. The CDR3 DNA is TGTGCCATCAGTGCCTCGAGGGACAGCTATGCTTTCTTT. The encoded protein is CAISASRDSYAFF.